This is a list of T cell receptor delta chains from one sample in a study of gamma-delta T cells after stem cell transplantation. TCRdb re-analyzed the RT-PCR reads via CATT. The sample holds approximately 1,300 delta-chain clones, approximately 30% seen once. The sequencing input was gamma-delta T cells. The receptors were sampled from a human donor. It is not recorded whose cells these are; they may come from a transplant donor. The CDR3 runs from the conserved cysteine through the conserved F or W. A D gene is named only where the DNA matches it firmly. The listing skips clone size in some rows; elsewhere it reads once, few, many or a size class.

size,V,J,D,CDR3,DNA
medium-sized,TRDV2,TRDJ1,TRDD3,CACEGLLLGDTRNTDKLIF,TGTGCCTGTGAGGGACTTCTTCTGGGGGATACGCGTAACACCGATAAACTCATCTTT
large,TRDV1,TRDJ1,TRDD3,CALGELEVGTKLPSTYWGIPLFKLIF,TGTGCTCTTGGGGAACTAGAGGTTGGTACGAAACTTCCTAGCACGTACTGGGGGATACCCTTGTTTAAACTCATCTTT
-,TRDV3,TRDJ1,TRDD3,CAFSGDNHTDKLIF,TGTGCCTTTAGTGGGGATAACCACACCGATAAACTCATCTTT
large,TRDV2,TRDJ1,TRDD3,CACDPVLGDTLGATDKLIF,TGTGCCTGTGACCCTGTACTGGGGGATACGCTCGGGGCCACCGATAAACTCATCTTT
medium-sized,TRDV1,TRDJ1,TRDD3,CALGELPLYEIGGYGREIDKLIF,TGTGCTCTTGGGGAACTTCCCCTCTACGAAATTGGGGGATACGGTCGAGAGATCGATAAACTCATCTTT
few,TRDV1,TRDJ1,TRDD3,CALGELDFPTNPLLGDTPITDKLIF,TGTGCTCTTGGGGAACTAGATTTTCCTACGAACCCTTTACTGGGGGATACCCCTATCACCGATAAACTCATCTTT
medium-sized,TRDV1,TRDJ1,-,CALGSKRRPGPNHTDKLIF,TGTGCTCTTGGGAGCAAGAGGCGTCCTGGACCCAACCACACCGATAAACTCATCTTT
-,TRDV2,TRDJ1,-,CACFRIQTDKLIF,TGTGCCTGCTTTCGGATACAGACCGATAAACTCATCTTT
-,TRDV2,TRDJ1,-,CACDTVGVDHTDKLTF,TGTGCCTGTGACACTGTGGGGGTCGACCACACCGATAAACTCACCTTT
medium-sized,TRDV2,TRDJ1,-,CACDAVGMRLDKLIF,TGTGCCTGTGATGCTGTGGGGATGCGGCTCGATAAACTCATCTTT
medium-sized,TRDV2,TRDJ1,TRDD3,CACDKLGDTFIGLIF,TGTGCCTGTGACAAATTGGGGGATACTTTCATTGGACTCATCTTT
medium-sized,TRDV2,TRDJ1,TRDD3,CACDTVGIGAELIF,TGTGCCTGTGACACCGTGGGGATAGGTGCGGAACTCATCTTT
medium-sized,TRDV3,TRDJ1,-,CAFRNPSLWEGFTDKLIF,TGTGCCTTTAGGAATCCGTCTCTCTGGGAAGGGTTCACCGATAAACTCATCTTT
medium-sized,TRDV2,TRDJ1,TRDD3,CACDRLLGDRYTDKLIF,TGTGCCTGTGACAGACTACTGGGGGACAGGTACACCGATAAACTCATCTTT
medium-sized,TRDV2,TRDJ1,TRDD3,CACDTVFAPGVAGGPDTDKLIF,TGTGCCTGTGACACCGTTTTCGCCCCGGGGGTGGCTGGGGGACCCGACACCGATAAACTCATCTTT
medium-sized,TRDV2,TRDJ1,TRDD3,CACDPLLGDIPKNTDKLIF,TGTGCCTGTGACCCCTTACTGGGGGATATCCCCAAGAACACCGATAAACTCATCTTT
-,TRDV1,TRDJ2,-,CALGPGAPSYRGYISLTAQLFF,TGTGCTCTTGGGCCCGGGGCACCTTCCTACCGGGGATACATCTCTTTGACAGCACAACTATTCTTT
-,TRDV2,TRDJ1,-,CACDMWGSDNKLIF,TGTGCCTGTGACATGTGGGGATCCGATAATAAACTCATCTTT
medium-sized,TRDV2,TRDJ3,TRDD3,CACDALGGSSWDTRQMFF,TGTGCCTGTGACGCTCTGGGGGGTAGCTCCTGGGACACCCGACAGATGTTTTTC
hyperexpanded,TRDV1,TRDJ1,TRDD3,CALGELRFPTGGPPYTDKLIF,TGTGCTCTTGGGGAACTCCGATTTCCTACTGGGGGACCACCTTACACCGATAAACTCATCTTT
medium-sized,TRDV2,TRDJ1,-,CACDTLRDRPYTDKLIF,TGTGCCTGTGACACTCTGAGGGACCGGCCTTACACCGATAAACTCATCTTT
large,TRDV2,TRDJ1,TRDD3,CACDTLLGEGLYTDKLIF,TGTGCCTGTGACACCCTACTGGGGGAGGGTTTGTACACCGATAAACTCATCTTT
medium-sized,TRDV2,TRDJ1,TRDD3,CACDTLGPPALGDTATDKLIF,TGTGCCTGTGACACCTTAGGCCCCCCAGCGCTGGGGGATACGGCTACCGATAAACTCATCTTT
medium-sized,TRDV2,TRDJ1,-,CACDTVGEYTDKLIF,TGTGCCTGTGACACCGTAGGAGAGTACACCGATAAACTCATCTTT
-,TRDV2,TRDJ1,TRDD3,CACDTVSIRGIRLTDKPIF,TGTGCCTGTGACACCGTATCAATCCGGGGGATACGCTTGACCGATAAACCCATCTTT
-,TRDV2,TRDJ1,TRDD3,CACDQMGDTRRVTDKLIF,TGTGCCTGTGACCAAATGGGGGATACGCGCCGGGTCACCGATAAACTCATCTTT
few,TRDV2,TRDJ1,TRDD3,CACDSLTGAHNLPGVYTDKLIF,TGTGCCTGTGACTCCCTTACTGGGGCCCATAATCTTCCCGGGGTGTACACCGATAAACTCATCTTT
medium-sized,TRDV2,TRDJ1,TRDD3,CACDNLRPVLGDSGGDKLIF,TGTGCCTGTGACAACCTTCGGCCCGTACTGGGGGATTCAGGGGGCGATAAACTCATCTTT
-,TRDV2,TRDJ1,TRDD3,CACDPVRGIRHTDKLIF,TGTGCCTGTGACCCGGTCAGGGGGATACGACACACCGATAAACTCATCTTT
medium-sized,TRDV2,TRDJ1,TRDD3,CACDPVSRVGDTDKLIF,TGTGCCTGTGACCCCGTATCGCGTGTGGGGGATACCGATAAACTCATCTTT
few,TRDV1,TRDJ1,TRDD3,CALGELTPSYVHGLGDPDNTDKLIF,TGTGCTCTTGGGGAACTCACACCCTCCTACGTTCATGGCCTGGGGGATCCCGACAACACCGATAAACTCATCTTT
medium-sized,TRDV2,TRDJ1,TRDD3,CACDTVETGGYSTDKLIF,TGTGCCTGTGACACTGTAGAAACTGGGGGATACAGCACCGATAAACTCATCTTT
medium-sized,TRDV2,TRDJ1,TRDD3,CACDTLLGDTYTDKLIF,TGTGCCTGTGACACTTTACTGGGGGATACTTACACCGATAAACTCATCTTT
-,TRDV3,TRDJ1,TRDD3,CAFSELRLLGERTLIF,TGTGCCTTTAGTGAGCTCCGACTACTGGGGGAGCGGACACTCATCTTT
medium-sized,TRDV2,TRDJ1,-,CACDTVSLRGDKLIF,TGTGCCTGTGACACCGTTAGTCTACGGGGCGATAAACTCATCTTT
large,TRDV2,TRDJ1,-,CACDTVSYGTGGVTDKLIF,TGTGCCTGTGACACGGTTTCCTACGGTACTGGGGGTGTCACCGATAAACTCATCTTT
medium-sized,TRDV2,TRDJ3,TRDD3,CACDRVLGDNPWDTRQMFF,TGTGCCTGTGACAGAGTACTGGGGGATAACCCCTGGGACACCCGACAGATGTTTTTC
medium-sized,TRDV2,TRDJ1,TRDD3,CACDTVPSRGIPYTDKLIF,TGTGCCTGTGACACGGTTCCTAGCCGGGGGATACCTTACACCGATAAACTCATCTTT
large,TRDV2,TRDJ1,-,CACDTLGLYPNRFTDKLIF,TGTGCCTGTGACACCCTTGGTTTGTACCCGAACCGGTTCACCGATAAACTCATCTTT
large,TRDV2,TRDJ3,TRDD3,CACDSAGGQDWDTRQMFF,TGTGCCTGTGACTCGGCTGGGGGCCAAGACTGGGACACCCGACAGATGTTTTTC
medium-sized,TRDV2,TRDJ1,-,CACDTVGDQLSDKLIF,TGTGCCTGTGACACCGTAGGGGACCAATTAAGCGATAAACTCATCTTT
-,TRDV2,TRDJ1,-,CACDSVGTLTKLIF,TGTGCCTGTGACAGCGTTGGGACTCTTACAAAACTCATCTTT
medium-sized,TRDV2,TRDJ1,TRDD3,CACDTVWGIREDTDKLIF,TGTGCCTGTGACACGGTCTGGGGGATACGCGAGGACACCGATAAACTCATCTTT
medium-sized,TRDV2,TRDJ1,-,CACDIDRGSIF,TGTGCCTGTGACATAGACCGGGGATCCATCTTT
medium-sized,TRDV2,TRDJ3,TRDD3,CACDTGWATGESSWDTRQMFF,TGTGCCTGTGACACCGGTTGGGCTACTGGGGAGAGCTCCTGGGACACCCGACAGATGTTTTTC
large,TRDV2,TRDJ1,-,CACDTVVPNTDKLIF,TGTGCCTGTGACACCGTCGTTCCCAACACCGATAAACTCATCTTT
-,TRDV1,TRDJ1,TRDD3,CALGPTNGWGILFRYTDKLIF,TGTGCTCTTGGACCTACGAATGGCTGGGGGATACTATTCAGGTACACCGATAAACTCATCTTT
medium-sized,TRDV2,TRDJ1,TRDD3,CACDIMTGGPPHRYTDKLIF,TGTGCCTGTGATATTATGACTGGGGGCCCACCGCATAGGTACACCGATAAACTCATCTTT
medium-sized,TRDV2,TRDJ1,-,CACDTLGTTDKLIF,TGTGCCTGTGATACCCTGGGGACAACCGATAAACTCATCTTT
large,TRDV2,TRDJ1,TRDD3,CACDTGIWGTTGSDKLIF,TGTGCCTGTGACACGGGAATCTGGGGGACAACAGGTTCCGATAAACTCATCTTT
-,TRDV2,TRDJ1,TRDD3,CACDTEFTGGSLPYTDKLIF,TGTGCCTGTGACACCGAGTTCACTGGGGGATCCCTACCTTACACCGATAAACTCATCTTT
large,TRDV2,TRDJ1,TRDD3,CACDTVLPWGTYTDKLIF,TGTGCCTGTGACACTGTCCTACCCTGGGGGACGTACACCGATAAACTCATCTTT
medium-sized,TRDV2,TRDJ1,TRDD3,CACDTVGTGGYVEDTDKLIF,TGTGCCTGTGACACCGTGGGTACTGGGGGATACGTCGAAGACACCGATAAACTCATCTTT
-,TRDV2,TRDJ1,TRDD3,CACDTVTGWGIPRGDKLIF,TGTGCCTGTGACACCGTTACTGGCTGGGGGATACCCCGCGGGGATAAACTCATCTTT